What follows are 2 T cell receptor beta chains derived from one specimen sequenced in a study of CD8 T cells in seronegative destructive rheumatoid arthritis. Measured with immunoSEQ multiplex PCR; TCRdb has only the in-frame clones, and not every one. The table lists 13,000 or so clones, under 85% of them singletons, with about 30% in the top ten. Sequencing input: CD8+ T cells from blood. The receptors here all came from a woman aged 25 to 50 with seronegative destructive rheumatoid arthritis.

This clone was seen a single time. The chain recombines TRBV19 with TRBJ1-4, with 10 nucleotides matching TRBD1. This CDR3 has 14 amino acids. Germline trimming cut 9 bases from V and 3 bases from J; bases unmatched to any gene: 4. Germline-derived CDR1 and CDR2 are LNHDA and SQIVND (reference sequence). CDR3 residues: CASRGTGANEKLFF. For the CDR3, the DNA is TGTGCCAGCCGGGGGACAGGGGCTAATGAAAAACTGTTTTTT.

The V and J genes are TRBV27 and TRBJ1-4, with 7 bases identical to TRBD1. The CDR3 covers 14 residues. Unmatched junction bases numbered 6, after V lost 5 bases and J lost 6 bases. CDR1 and CDR2 (germline): MNHEY, SMNVEV (reference sequence). The CDR3, as DNA: TGTGCCAGCAGTACCGACAGGGAGGATGAAAAACTGTTTTTT. It codes for CASSTDREDEKLFF.